The present entry profiles one T cell receptor beta chain with its context. This is likely a read error, given that the CDR3 carries no conserved phenylalanine or tryptophan at its end. It is unclear where the CDR3 begins or ends on the DNA, so no DNA is shown, and the CDR3 is as TCRdb lists it. Participants were aged 18 to 89 years, lived in 20 to 30 US areas, and enrolled virtually. What the recovered Cohort 3 donors had was two negative PCRs, clearance, or symptom resolution. This entry comes from a study of blood T cell repertoires in COVID-19. Study-wide context: Sample material is recorded as cDNA or gDNA derived from T cells, B-cell-depleted T cells, or PBMCs.

Original processing notes: Researchers report that nucleated cell counts were estimated from reference gene primer amplification. Repertoires were generated with immunoSEQ multiplex PCR, while TCRdb's copy carries only in-frame clones and drops some. V and J calls plus clone size are reproduced from that table; the DNA served to infer D and trimming. The table lists 150,000 to 250,000 clones, around 82% of them singletons, with 6% to 8% in the top ten. The CDR3 is made up of 12 amino acids, end residues included. This receptor was identified in a middle-aged man who had recovered from COVID-19. Input material: PBMCs or T cells enriched from blood (not recorded which). The rearrangement uses TRBV21-1 and TRBJ2-7; the table's D call, TRBD2, was not checked against the DNA. TRBV21-1 is labeled a pseudogene. This chain's CDR3 is CASSKAGGPLVL.